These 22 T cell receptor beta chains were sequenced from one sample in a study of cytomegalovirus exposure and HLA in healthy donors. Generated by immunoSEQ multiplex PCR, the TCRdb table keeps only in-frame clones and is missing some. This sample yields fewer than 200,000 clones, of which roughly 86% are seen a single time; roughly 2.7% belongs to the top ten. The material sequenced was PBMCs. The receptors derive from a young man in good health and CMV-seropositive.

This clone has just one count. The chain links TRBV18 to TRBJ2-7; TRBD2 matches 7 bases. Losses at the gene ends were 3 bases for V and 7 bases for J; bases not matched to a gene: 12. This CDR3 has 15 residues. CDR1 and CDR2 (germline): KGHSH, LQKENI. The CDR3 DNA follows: TGTGCCAGCTCACCGAGGGGACTACTGGTGGGGGAGCAGTACTTC. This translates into CASSPRGLLVGEQYF.

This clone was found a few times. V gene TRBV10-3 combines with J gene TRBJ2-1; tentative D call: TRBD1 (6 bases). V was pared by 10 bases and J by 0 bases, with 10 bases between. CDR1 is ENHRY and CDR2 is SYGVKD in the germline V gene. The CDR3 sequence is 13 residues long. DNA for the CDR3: TGTGCCAATGGACAGAGCTCCTACAATGAGCAGTTCTTC. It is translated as CANGQSSYNEQFF.

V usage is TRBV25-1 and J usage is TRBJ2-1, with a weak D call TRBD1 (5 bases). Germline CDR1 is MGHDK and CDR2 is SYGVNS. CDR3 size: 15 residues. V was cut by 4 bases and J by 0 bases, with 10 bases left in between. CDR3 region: CASSVGRSSYNEQFF. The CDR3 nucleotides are TGTGCCAGCAGTGTGGGGCGGAGCTCCTACAATGAGCAGTTCTTC.

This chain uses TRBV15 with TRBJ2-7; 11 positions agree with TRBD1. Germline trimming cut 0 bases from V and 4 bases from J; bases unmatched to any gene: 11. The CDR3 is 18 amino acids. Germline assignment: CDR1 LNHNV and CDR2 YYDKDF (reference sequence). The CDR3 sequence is CATSRDRWGQGGWYEQYF. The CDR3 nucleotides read TGTGCCACCAGCAGAGATCGTTGGGGACAGGGGGGTTGGTACGAGCAGTACTTC. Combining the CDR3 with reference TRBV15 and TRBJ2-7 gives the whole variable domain DAMVIQNPRYQVTQFGKPVTLSCSQTLNHNVMYWYQQKSSQAPKLLFHYYDKDFNNEADTPDNFQSRRPNTSFCFLDIRSPGLGDTAMYLCATSRDRWGQGGWYEQYFGPGTRLTVT.

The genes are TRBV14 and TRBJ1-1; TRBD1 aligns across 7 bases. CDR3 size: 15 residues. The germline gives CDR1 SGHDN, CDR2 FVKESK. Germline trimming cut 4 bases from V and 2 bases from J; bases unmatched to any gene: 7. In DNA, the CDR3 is TGTGCCAGCAGCCTTTGGGACAGAAAAAACACTGAAGCTTTCTTT. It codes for CASSLWDRKNTEAFF.

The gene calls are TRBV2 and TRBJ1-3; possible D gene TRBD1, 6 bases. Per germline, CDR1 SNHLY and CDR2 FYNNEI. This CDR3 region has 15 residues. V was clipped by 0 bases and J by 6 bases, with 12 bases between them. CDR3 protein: CASSEAPDRKNTIYF. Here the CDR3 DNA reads TGTGCCAGCAGTGAAGCGCCCGACAGGAAAAACACCATATATTTT.

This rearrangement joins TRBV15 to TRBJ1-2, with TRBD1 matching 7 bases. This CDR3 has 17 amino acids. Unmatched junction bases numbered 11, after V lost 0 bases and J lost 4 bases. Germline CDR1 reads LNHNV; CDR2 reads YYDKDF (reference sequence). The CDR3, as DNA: TGTGCCACCAGCAGAGATCGGAGTAGGGGGCGAAGCTATGGCTACACCTTC. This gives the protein CATSRDRSRGRSYGYTF.

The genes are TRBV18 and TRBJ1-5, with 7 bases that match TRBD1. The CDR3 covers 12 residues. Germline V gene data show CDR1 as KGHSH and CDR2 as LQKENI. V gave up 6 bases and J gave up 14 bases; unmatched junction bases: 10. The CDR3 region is CASSLDRVAEHF. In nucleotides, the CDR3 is TGTGCCAGCTCTCTAGACAGGGTCGCGGAGCATTTT.

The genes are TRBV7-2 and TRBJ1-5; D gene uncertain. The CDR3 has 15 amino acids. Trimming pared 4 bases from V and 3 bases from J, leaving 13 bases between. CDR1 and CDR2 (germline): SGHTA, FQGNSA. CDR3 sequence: CASSSNDGDNQPQHF. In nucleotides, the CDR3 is TGTGCCAGCAGCTCAAACGACGGGGACAATCAGCCCCAGCATTTT. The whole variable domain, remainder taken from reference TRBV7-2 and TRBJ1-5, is GAGVSQSPSNKVTEKGKDVELRCDPISGHTALYWYRQSLGQGLEFLIYFQGNSAPDKSGLPSDRFSAERTGGSVSTLTIQRTQQEDSAVYLCASSSNDGDNQPQHFGDGTRLSIL.

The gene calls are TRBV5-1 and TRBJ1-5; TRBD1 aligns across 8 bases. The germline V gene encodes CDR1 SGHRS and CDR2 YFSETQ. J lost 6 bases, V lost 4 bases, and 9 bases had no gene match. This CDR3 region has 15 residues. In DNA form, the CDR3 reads TGCGCCAGCAGCCCGGGGACAGGTGGTAGTCAGCCCCAGCATTTT. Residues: CASSPGTGGSQPQHF.

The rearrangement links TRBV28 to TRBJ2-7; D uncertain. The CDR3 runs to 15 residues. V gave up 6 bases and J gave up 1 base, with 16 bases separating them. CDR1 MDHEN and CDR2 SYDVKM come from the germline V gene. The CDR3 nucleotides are TGTGCCAGCAGCCTTGCAACTGTGCCTTCCTACGAGCAGTACTTC. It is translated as CASSLATVPSYEQYF.

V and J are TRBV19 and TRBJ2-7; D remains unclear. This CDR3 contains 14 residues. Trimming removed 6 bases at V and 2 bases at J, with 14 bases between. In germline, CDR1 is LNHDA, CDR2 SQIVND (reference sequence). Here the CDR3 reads CASRNSHQAYEQYF. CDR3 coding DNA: TGTGCCAGTAGGAACAGCCACCAGGCCTACGAGCAGTACTTC.

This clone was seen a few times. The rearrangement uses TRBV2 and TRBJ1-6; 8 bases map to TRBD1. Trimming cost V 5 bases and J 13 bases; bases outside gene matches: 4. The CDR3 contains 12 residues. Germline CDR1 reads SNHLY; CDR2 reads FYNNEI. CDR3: CASSYTGGPLHF. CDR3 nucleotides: TGTGCCAGCAGTTACACAGGGGGTCCCCTCCACTTT.

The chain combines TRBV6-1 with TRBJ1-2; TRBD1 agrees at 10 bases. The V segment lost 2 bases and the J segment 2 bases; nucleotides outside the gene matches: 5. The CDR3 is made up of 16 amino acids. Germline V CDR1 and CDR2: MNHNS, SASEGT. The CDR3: CASSELLGQGNYGYTF. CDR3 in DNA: TGTGCCAGCAGTGAACTTCTGGGACAGGGGAACTATGGCTACACCTTC.

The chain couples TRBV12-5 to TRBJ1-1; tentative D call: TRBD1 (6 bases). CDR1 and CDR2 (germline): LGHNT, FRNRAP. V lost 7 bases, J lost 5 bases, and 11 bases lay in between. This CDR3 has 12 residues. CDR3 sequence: CASVVRGTEAFF. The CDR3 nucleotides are TGTGCTAGTGTGGTCAGGGGAACTGAAGCTTTCTTT.

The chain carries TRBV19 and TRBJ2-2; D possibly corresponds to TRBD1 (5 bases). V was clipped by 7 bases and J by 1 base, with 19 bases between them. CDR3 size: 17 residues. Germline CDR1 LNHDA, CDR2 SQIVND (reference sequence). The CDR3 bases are TGTGCCAGTACCCGATTATTGGGGCGCATGAACACCGGGGAGCTGTTTTTT. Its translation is CASTRLLGRMNTGELFF.

CDR3 sequence: CASSEQLGGTQYF. The CDR3 coding sequence is TGTGCCAGCAGTGAACAGCTCGGGGGGACCCAGTACTTC. V usage is TRBV2 and J usage is TRBJ2-5; the D gene is possibly TRBD2 (6 bases). CDR3 length: 13 residues. Trimming removed 2 bases at V and 7 bases at J, with 11 bases between. Germline V gene data show CDR1 as SNHLY and CDR2 as FYNNEI. The variable domain in full, completed from reference TRBV2 and TRBJ2-5, reads EPEVTQTPSHQVTQMGQEVILRCVPISNHLYFYWYRQILGQKVEFLVSFYNNEISEKSEIFDDQFSVERPDGSNFTLKIRSTKLEDSAMYFCASSEQLGGTQYFGPGTRLLVL.

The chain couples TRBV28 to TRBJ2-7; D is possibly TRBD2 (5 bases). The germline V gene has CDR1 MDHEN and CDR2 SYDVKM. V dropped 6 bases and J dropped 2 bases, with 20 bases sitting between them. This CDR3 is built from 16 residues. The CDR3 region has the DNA TGTGCCAGCAGGCTACCGGGGAAAGAAAGAACCTACGAGCAGTACTTC. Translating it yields CASRLPGKERTYEQYF.

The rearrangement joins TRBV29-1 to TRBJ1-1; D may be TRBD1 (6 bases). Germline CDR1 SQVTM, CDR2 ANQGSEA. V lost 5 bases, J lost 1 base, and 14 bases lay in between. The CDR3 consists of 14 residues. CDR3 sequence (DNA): TGCAGCGTTTACGGGGACAAATCGAACACTGAAGCTTTCTTT. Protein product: CSVYGDKSNTEAFF.

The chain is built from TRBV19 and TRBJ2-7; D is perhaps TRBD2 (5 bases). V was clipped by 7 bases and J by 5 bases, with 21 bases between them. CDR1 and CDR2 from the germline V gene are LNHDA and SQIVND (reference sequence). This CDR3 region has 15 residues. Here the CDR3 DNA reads TGTGCCAGTACCCTGGGCGGCCAACTAGGCCACGAGCAGTACTTC. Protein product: CASTLGGQLGHEQYF.

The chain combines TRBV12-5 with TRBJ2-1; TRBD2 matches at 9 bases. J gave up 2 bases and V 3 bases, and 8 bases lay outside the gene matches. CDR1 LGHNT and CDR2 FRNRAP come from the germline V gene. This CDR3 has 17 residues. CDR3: CASGLHSGSVTYNEQFF. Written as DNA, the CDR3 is TGTGCTAGTGGTTTACATAGCGGGAGTGTCACCTACAATGAGCAGTTCTTC.

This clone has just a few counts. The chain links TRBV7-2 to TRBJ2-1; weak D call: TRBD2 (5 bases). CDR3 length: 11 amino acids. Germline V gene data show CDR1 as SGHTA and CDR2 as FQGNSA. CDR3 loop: CGTGFYNEQFF. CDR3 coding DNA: TGTGGGACGGGGTTCTACAATGAGCAGTTCTTC.